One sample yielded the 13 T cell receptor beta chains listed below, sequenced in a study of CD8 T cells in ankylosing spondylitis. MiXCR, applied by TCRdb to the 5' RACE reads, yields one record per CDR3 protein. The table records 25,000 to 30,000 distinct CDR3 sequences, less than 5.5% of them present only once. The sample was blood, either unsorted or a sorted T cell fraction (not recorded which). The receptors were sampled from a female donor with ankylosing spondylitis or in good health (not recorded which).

The CDR3, as DNA: TGTGCCAGCAGCGTAGACGAGCGGGACTCCTACGAGCAGTACTTC. Encoded protein: CASSVDERDSYEQYF. The chain is built from TRBV9 and TRBJ2-7; 7 nucleotides align to TRBD2. The CDR3 covers 15 residues. Germline V gene sequence: CDR1 SGDLS, CDR2 YYNGEE. V was pared by 0 bases and J by 0 bases, with 3 bases of the junction left unmatched. The whole variable domain, remainder taken from reference TRBV9 and TRBJ2-7, is DSGVTQTPKHLITATGQRVTLRCSPRSGDLSVYWYQQSLDQGLQFLIQYYNGEERAKGNILERFSAQQFPDLHSELNLSSLELGDSALYFCASSVDERDSYEQYFGPGTRLTVT.

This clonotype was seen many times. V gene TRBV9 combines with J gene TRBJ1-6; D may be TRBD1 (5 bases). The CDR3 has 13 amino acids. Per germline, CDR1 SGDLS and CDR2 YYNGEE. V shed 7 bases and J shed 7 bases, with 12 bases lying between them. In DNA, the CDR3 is TGTGCCAGCGCTGCAGGGAGAAATTCACCCCTCCACTTT. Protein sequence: CASAAGRNSPLHF. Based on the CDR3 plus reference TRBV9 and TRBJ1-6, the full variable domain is DSGVTQTPKHLITATGQRVTLRCSPRSGDLSVYWYQQSLDQGLQFLIQYYNGEERAKGNILERFSAQQFPDLHSELNLSSLELGDSALYFCASAAGRNSPLHFGNGTRLTVT.

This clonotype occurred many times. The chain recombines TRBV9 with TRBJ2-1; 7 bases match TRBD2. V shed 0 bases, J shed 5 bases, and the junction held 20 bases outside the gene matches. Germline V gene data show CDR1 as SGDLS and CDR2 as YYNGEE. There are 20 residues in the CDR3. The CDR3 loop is CASSVGFSGGTYRTDNEQFF. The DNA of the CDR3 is TGTGCCAGCAGCGTAGGGTTCTCCGGGGGGACCTACCGAACTGACAATGAGCAGTTCTTC.

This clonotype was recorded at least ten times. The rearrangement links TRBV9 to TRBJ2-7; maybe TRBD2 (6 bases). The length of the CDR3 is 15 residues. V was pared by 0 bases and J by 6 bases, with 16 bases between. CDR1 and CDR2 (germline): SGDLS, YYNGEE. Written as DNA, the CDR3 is TGTGCCAGCAGCGTAGGATCCCCGGGGGTTTCCGAGCAGTACTTC. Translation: CASSVGSPGVSEQYF.

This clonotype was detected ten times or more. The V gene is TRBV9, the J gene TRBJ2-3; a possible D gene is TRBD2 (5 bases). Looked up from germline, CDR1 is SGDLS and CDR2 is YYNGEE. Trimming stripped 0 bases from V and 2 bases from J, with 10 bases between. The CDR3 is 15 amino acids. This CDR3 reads CASSVGGFSTDTQYF. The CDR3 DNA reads TGTGCCAGCAGCGTAGGCGGGTTTTCCACAGATACGCAGTATTTT.

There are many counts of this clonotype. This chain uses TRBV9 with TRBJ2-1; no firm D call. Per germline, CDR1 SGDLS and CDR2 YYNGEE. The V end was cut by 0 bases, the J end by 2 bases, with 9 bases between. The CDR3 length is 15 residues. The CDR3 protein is CASSVGAVAYNEQFF. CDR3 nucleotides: TGTGCCAGCAGCGTAGGTGCGGTCGCCTACAATGAGCAGTTCTTC.

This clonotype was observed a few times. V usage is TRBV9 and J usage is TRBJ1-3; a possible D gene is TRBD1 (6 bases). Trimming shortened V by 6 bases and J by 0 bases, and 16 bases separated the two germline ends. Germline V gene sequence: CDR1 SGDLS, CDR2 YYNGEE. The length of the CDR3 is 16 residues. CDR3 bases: TGTGCCAGCACCCCAGGGGCCGTAAACTCTGGAAACACCATATATTTT. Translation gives CASTPGAVNSGNTIYF.

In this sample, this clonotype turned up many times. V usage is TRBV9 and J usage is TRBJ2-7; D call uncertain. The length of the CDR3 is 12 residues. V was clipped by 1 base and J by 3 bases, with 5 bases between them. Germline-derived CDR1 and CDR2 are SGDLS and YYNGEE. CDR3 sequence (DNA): TGTGCCAGCAGCGTAAATGACTACGAGCAGTACTTC. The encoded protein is CASSVNDYEQYF.

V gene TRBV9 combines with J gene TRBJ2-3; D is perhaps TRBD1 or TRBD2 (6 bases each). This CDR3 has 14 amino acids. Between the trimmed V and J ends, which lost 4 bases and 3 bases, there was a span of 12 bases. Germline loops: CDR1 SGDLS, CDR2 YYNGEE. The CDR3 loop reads CASSSQGGTDTQYF. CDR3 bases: TGTGCCAGCAGCTCACAGGGAGGAACAGATACGCAGTATTTT. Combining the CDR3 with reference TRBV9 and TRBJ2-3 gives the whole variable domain DSGVTQTPKHLITATGQRVTLRCSPRSGDLSVYWYQQSLDQGLQFLIQYYNGEERAKGNILERFSAQQFPDLHSELNLSSLELGDSALYFCASSSQGGTDTQYFGPGTRLTVL.

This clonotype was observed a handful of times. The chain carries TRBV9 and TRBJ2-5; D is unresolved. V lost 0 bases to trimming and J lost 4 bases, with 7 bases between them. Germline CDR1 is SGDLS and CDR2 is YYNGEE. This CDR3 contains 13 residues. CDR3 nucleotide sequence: TGTGCCAGCAGCGTAGGTCTCTTAGAGACCCAGTACTTC. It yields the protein CASSVGLLETQYF.

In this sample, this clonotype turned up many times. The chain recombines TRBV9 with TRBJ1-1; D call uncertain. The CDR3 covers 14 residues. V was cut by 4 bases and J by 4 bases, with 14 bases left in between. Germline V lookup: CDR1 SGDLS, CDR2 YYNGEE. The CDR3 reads CASSLGSAVTEAFF. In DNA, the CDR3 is TGTGCCAGCAGCCTCGGGTCGGCGGTCACTGAAGCTTTCTTT.

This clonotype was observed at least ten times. This CDR3 reads CASSVDGTSQETQYF. In nucleotides, the CDR3 is TGTGCCAGCAGCGTAGATGGGACTAGTCAAGAGACCCAGTACTTC. The gene calls are TRBV9 and TRBJ2-5, with 8 bases that match TRBD2. The V gene's germline CDR1 is SGDLS and CDR2 YYNGEE. The CDR3 runs to 15 residues. The V segment lost 0 bases and the J segment 2 bases; nucleotides outside the gene matches: 3. Using reference TRBV9 and TRBJ2-5 for the parts outside the CDR3, the full variable domain is DSGVTQTPKHLITATGQRVTLRCSPRSGDLSVYWYQQSLDQGLQFLIQYYNGEERAKGNILERFSAQQFPDLHSELNLSSLELGDSALYFCASSVDGTSQETQYFGPGTRLLVL.

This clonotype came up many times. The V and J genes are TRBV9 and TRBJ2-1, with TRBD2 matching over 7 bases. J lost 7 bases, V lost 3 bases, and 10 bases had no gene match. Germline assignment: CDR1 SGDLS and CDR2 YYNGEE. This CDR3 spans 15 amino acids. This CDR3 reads CASSASLGGSNEQFF. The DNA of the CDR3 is TGTGCCAGCAGCGCCTCTTTGGGGGGGAGTAATGAGCAGTTCTTC.